This passage covers 6 T cell receptor beta chains from one sample sequenced in a study of blood T cells in healthy people across ages. A second roughly 6 to 12 cycle PCR used barcoded and J-beta primers. TCRdb re-derived calls from the 5' RACE reads in MiXCR, one entry per CDR3 protein. The top ten hold around a sixth of the sample, which has roughly 640,000 distinct CDR3 sequences, about 28% seen once. Sequenced: blood. The receptors stem from a woman aged 80 or older in good health.

This clonotype has a handful of counts. This CDR3 reads CASSDRVAGEKLFF. CDR3 in DNA: TGTGCCAGCAGCGACAGGGTAGCAGGTGAAAAACTGTTTTTT. The chain recombines TRBV2 with TRBJ1-4; 7 bases align to TRBD1. The J segment lost 7 bases and the V segment lost 6 bases, leaving 8 bases of the junction unmatched. The CDR3 is 14 residues long. Germline assignment: CDR1 SNHLY and CDR2 FYNNEI.

As to this clonotype: The junction shows a germline mismatch at one end, possibly a read error. This chain links TRBV7-9 with TRBJ2-1; possibly TRBD2 for D (6 bases). Germline V lookup: CDR1 SEHNR, CDR2 FQNEAQ (reference sequence). This CDR3 contains 15 residues. CDR3 loop: CASNLAGRRGNEQFF. In DNA, the CDR3 is TGTGCCAGCAACTTAGCCGGAAGGAGGGGCAATGAGCAGTTCTTC.

This clonotype was observed a few times. The rearrangement links TRBV5-6 to TRBJ1-6; D is ambiguous. This CDR3 has 17 amino acids. Per the germline V gene, CDR1 is SGHDT and CDR2 is YYEEEE. V was trimmed by 0 bases and J by 0 bases, leaving 10 bases between them. The CDR3 DNA follows: TGTGCCAGCAGCTTGGGAGACGGAAGCTCCTATAATTCACCCCTCCACTTT. Amino acids: CASSLGDGSSYNSPLHF.

Comments on this clonotype: This may stem from a read error, because a much larger clone lies one nucleotide away. V gene TRBV6-5 combines with J gene TRBJ2-1, with D possibly being TRBD1 (6 bases). The V gene's germline CDR1 is MNHEY and CDR2 SVGAGI. The CDR3 length is 13 residues. This chain's CDR3 is CAGSRNRDNEQFF. CDR3 nucleotide sequence: TGTGCCGGCAGTAGGAACAGGGACAATGAGCAGTTCTTC.

This clonotype has a handful of counts. One base away lies a much larger clone, so this may be a sequencing read error. This rearrangement joins TRBV6-2 or TRBV6-3 to TRBJ1-5, with 7 nucleotides matching TRBD1. The CDR3 is 13 amino acids. Losses at the gene ends were 6 bases for V and 6 bases for J; bases not matched to a gene: 5. Per germline, CDR1 MNHEY and CDR2 SVGEGT. The CDR3 DNA reads TGTGCCAGCAGGGACAGGAGGGGTCAGCCCCAGCATTTT. Protein sequence: CASRDRRGQPQHF.

The chain combines TRBV7-2 with TRBJ1-1; no reliable D call. This CDR3 comprises 15 residues. Germline CDR1 SGHTA, CDR2 FQGNSA. The V and J ends lost 0 bases and 1 base respectively, with 9 bases between them. This CDR3 reads CASSLAGSGNTEAFF. The DNA for the CDR3 is TGTGCCAGCAGCTTAGCGGGGTCGGGGAACACTGAAGCTTTCTTT.